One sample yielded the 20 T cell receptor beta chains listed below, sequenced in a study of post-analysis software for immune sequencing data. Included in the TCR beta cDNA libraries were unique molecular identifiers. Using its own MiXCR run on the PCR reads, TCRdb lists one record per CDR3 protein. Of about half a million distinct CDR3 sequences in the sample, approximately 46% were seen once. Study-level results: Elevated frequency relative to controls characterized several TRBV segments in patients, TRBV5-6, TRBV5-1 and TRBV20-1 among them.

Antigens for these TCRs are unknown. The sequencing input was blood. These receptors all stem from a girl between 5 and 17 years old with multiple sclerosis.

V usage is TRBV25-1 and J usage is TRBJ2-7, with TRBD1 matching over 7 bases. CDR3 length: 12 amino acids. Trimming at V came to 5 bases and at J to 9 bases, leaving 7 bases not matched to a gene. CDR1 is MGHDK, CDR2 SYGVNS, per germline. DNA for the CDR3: TGTGCCAGCAGTTTACGACAGGGCGGGCAGTACTTC. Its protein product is CASSLRQGGQYF.

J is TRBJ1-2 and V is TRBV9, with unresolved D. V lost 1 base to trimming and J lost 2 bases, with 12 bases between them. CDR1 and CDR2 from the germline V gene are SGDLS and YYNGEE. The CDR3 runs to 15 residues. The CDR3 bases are TGTGCCAGCAGCGTATTCACAGTCCTAAACTATGGCTACACCTTC. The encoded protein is CASSVFTVLNYGYTF.

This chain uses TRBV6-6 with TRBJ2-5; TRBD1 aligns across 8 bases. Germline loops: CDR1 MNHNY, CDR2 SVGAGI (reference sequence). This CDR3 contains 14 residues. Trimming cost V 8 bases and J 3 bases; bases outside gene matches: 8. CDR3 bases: TGTGCCAGCCTCCCGGACAGGGCCAAAGAGACCCAGTACTTC. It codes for CASLPDRAKETQYF.

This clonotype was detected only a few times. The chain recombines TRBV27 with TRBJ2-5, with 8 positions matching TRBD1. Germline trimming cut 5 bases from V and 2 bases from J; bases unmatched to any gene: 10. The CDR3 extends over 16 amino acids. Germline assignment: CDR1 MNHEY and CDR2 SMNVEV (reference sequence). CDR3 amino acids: CASSSLPGQAQETQYF. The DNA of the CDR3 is TGTGCCAGCAGTAGTCTTCCGGGACAGGCTCAAGAGACCCAGTACTTC.

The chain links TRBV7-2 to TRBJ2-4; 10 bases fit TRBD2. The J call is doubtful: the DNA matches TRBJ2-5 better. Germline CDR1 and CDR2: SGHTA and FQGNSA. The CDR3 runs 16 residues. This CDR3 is CASSSSSGSPQETQYF. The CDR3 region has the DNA TGTGCCAGCAGCTCCTCTAGCGGGAGTCCCCAAGAGACCCAGTACTTC.

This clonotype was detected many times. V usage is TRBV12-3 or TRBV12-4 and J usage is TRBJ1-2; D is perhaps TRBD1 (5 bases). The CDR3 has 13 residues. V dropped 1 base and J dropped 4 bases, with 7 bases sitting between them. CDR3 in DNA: TGTGCCAGCAGTTTAGGACAGATCTATGGCTACACCTTC. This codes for CASSLGQIYGYTF.

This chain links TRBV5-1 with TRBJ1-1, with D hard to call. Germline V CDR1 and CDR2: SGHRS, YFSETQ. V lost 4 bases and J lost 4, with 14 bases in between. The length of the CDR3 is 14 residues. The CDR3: CASSRGGEATEAFF. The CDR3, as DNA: TGCGCCAGCAGCAGAGGTGGGGAGGCCACTGAAGCTTTCTTT.

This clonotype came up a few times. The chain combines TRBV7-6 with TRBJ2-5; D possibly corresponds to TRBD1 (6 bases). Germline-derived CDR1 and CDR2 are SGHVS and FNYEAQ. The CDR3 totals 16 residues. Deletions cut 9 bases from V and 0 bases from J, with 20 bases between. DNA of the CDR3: TGTGCCAGTAGCCAGGGTGCTAGGGGGTACCAAGAGACCCAGTACTTC. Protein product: CASSQGARGYQETQYF. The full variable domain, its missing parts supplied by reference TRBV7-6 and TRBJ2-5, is GAGVSQSPRYKVTKRGQDVALRCDPISGHVSLYWYRQALGQGPEFLTYFNYEAQQDKSGLPNDRFSAERPEGSISTLTIQRTEQRDSAMYRCASSQGARGYQETQYFGPGTRLLVL.

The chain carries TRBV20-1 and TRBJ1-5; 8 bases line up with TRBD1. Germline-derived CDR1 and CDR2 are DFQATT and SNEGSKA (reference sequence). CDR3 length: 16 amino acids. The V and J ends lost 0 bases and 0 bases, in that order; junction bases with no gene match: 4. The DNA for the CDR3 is TGCAGTGCTAGAGAACAGGGGGACTATAGCAATCAGCCCCAGCATTTT. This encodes CSAREQGDYSNQPQHF.

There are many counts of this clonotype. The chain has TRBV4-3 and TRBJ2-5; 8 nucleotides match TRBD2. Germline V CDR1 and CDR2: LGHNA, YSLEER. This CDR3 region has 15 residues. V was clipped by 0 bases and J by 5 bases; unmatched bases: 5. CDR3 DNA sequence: TGCGCCAGCAGCCAAGAAAGCGGGAGCATCGAGACCCAGTACTTC. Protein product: CASSQESGSIETQYF.

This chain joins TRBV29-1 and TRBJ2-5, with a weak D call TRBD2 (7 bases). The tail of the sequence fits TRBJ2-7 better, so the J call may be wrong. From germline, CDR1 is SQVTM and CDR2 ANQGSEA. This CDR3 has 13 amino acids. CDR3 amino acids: CSVAWQGGDEQYF. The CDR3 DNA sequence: TGCAGCGTTGCATGGCAAGGGGGGGACGAGCAGTACTTC.

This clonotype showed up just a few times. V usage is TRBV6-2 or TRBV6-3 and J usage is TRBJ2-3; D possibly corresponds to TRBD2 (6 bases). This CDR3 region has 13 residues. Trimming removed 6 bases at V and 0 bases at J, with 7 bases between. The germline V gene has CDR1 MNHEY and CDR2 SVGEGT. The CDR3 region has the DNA TGTGCCAGCAGGCGGGATAGCACAGATACGCAGTATTTT. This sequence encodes CASRRDSTDTQYF.

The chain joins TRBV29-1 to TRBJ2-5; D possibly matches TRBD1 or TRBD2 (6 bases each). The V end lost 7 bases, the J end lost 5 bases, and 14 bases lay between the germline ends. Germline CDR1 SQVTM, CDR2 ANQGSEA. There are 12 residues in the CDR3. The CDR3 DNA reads TGCAGCGCTGGGGGGCGAGTGGAGACCCAGTACTTC. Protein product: CSAGGRVETQYF.

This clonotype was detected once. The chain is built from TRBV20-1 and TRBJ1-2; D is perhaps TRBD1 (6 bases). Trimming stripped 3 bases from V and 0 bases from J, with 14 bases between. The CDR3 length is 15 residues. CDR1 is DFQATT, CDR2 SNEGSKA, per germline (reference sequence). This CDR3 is CSARHPGAANYGYTF. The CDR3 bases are TGCAGTGCTAGGCATCCAGGGGCAGCTAACTATGGCTACACCTTC.

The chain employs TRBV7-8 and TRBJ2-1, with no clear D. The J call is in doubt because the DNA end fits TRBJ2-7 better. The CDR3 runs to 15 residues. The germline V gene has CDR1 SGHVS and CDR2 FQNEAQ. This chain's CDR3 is CASSLLSVSYNEQYF. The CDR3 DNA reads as TGTGCCAGCAGCTTATTGTCCGTCTCCTACAATGAGCAGTACTTC.

The CDR3: CASSVGLAGVRDTQYF. The CDR3 DNA sequence: TGTGCCAGCAGCGTAGGGCTAGCGGGAGTACGAGATACGCAGTATTTT. V and J are TRBV9 and TRBJ2-3; 10 bases agree with TRBD2. V gave up 0 bases and J gave up 5 bases; unmatched junction bases: 6. The germline gives CDR1 SGDLS, CDR2 YYNGEE. This CDR3 comprises 16 residues. Full variable domain (missing parts from reference TRBV9 and TRBJ2-3): DSGVTQTPKHLITATGQRVTLRCSPRSGDLSVYWYQQSLDQGLQFLIQYYNGEERAKGNILERFSAQQFPDLHSELNLSSLELGDSALYFCASSVGLAGVRDTQYFGPGTRLTVL.

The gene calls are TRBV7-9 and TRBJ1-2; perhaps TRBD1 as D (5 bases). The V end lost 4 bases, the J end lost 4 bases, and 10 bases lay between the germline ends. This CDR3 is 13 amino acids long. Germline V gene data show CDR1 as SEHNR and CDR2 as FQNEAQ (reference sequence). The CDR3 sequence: CASSSDSFYGYTF. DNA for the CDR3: TGTGCCAGCAGCTCAGACAGTTTCTATGGCTACACCTTC.

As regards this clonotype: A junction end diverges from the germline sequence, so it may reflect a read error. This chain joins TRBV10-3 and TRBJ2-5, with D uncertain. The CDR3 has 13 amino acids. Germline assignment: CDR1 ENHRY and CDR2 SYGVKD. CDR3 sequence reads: CAIALETQETRYF. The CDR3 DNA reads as TGTGCCATCGCCCTCGAGACTCAAGAGACCCGGTACTTC.

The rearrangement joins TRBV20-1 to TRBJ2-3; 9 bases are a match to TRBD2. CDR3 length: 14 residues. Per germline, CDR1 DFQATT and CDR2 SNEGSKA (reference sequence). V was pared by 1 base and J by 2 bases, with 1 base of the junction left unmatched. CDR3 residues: CSARGLADTDTQYF. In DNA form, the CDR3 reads TGCAGTGCTAGAGGACTAGCGGACACAGATACGCAGTATTTT.

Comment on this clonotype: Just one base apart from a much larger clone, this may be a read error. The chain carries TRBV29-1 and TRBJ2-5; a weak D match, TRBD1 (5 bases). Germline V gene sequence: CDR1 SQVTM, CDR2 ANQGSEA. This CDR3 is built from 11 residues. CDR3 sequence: CSVDREEIQYF. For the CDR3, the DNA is TGCAGCGTTGACAGGGAAGAGATCCAGTACTTC.